This T cell receptor (beta chain) is from a study of T cells after yellow fever vaccination. Regarding the study as a whole: Abundant clonotypes from the bulk population could contaminate FACS-sorted repertoires. Clonotype sharing between CD4 and CD8 compartments was small. Post-booster repertoires contained most primary-vaccination clones again (96% CD4, roughly 90% CD8).

Unmatched junction bases numbered 6, after V lost 7 bases and J lost 1 base. This CDR3 contains 14 residues. Germline V gene data show CDR1 as SNHLY and CDR2 as FYNNEI. Researchers made TCR cDNA using 5'RACE template switching, and this step added a universal primer site and UMIs. Using its own MiXCR run on the 5' RACE reads, TCRdb lists one record per CDR3 protein. The top ten hold under 20% of the sample, which has 200,000 to 300,000 distinct CDR3 sequences, more than 3.5% seen once. This clonotype was counted many times. The antigen remains undetermined. This TCR was sampled from a man aged 18 to 30 who received the YFV17D yellow fever vaccine. The chain employs TRBV2 and TRBJ1-2, with 7 bases that match TRBD1. The sample consisted of PBMCs, taken 15 days after the yellow fever booster vaccination. CDR3 nucleotides: TGTGCCAGCACCGGGACAGCGGATAACTATGGCTACACCTTC. It encodes CASTGTADNYGYTF.